This T cell receptor (beta chain) was sequenced in a study of T cell responses to AZD1222 COVID-19 vaccine. The repertoire was sequenced with immunoSEQ multiplex PCR; TCRdb's copy has only in-frame clones and lacks some. The sample records roughly 96,000 clones, approximately 87% being singletons. Looked up from germline, CDR1 is SGHDT and CDR2 is YYEEEE. The V gene lost 3 bases and the J gene lost 5 bases, with 15 bases spanning the gap. The CDR3 totals 14 residues. The receptor was isolated from an adult who received the AZD1222 COVID-19 vaccine. V gene TRBV5-6 combines with J gene TRBJ2-7; D unresolved. The input for sequencing was peripheral blood, taken 28 days after the second AZD1222 dose. The CDR3 is CASSSWSGFNEQYF. CDR3 sequence (DNA): TGTGCCAGCAGCTCTTGGTCCGGGTTCAACGAGCAGTACTTC. Full variable domain (remainder filled in from reference TRBV5-6 and TRBJ2-7): DAGVTQSPTHLIKTRGQQVTLRCSPKSGHDTVSWYQQALGQGPQFIFQYYEEEERQRGNFPDRFSGHQFPNYSSELNVNALLLGDSALYLCASSSWSGFNEQYFGPGTRLTVT.